This entry lists 17 T cell receptor beta chains sequenced from one sample in a study of blood T cell repertoires in COVID-19. Assay: immunoSEQ multiplex PCR; the TCRdb copy retains only in-frame clones and omits some. Found here are about 230,000 clones, 85% to 90% of them singletons; the top ten hold approximately 10%. Input material: peripheral blood. The receptors were gathered from a man aged 45 to 65 with COVID-19, enrolled during active disease.

This clone turned up a few times. V gene TRBV30 combines with J gene TRBJ1-1; maybe TRBD1 (6 bases). From germline, CDR1 is GTSNPN and CDR2 SVGIG (reference sequence). This CDR3 comprises 13 residues. Trimming removed 3 bases from V and 3 bases from J, with 11 bases in between. CDR3 DNA sequence: TGTGCCTGGAGCAGGGGTGGGGACACTGAAGCTTTCTTT. Translating it yields CAWSRGGDTEAFF. Full variable domain (rest looked up from reference TRBV30 and TRBJ1-1): SQTIHQWPATLVQPVGSPLSLECTVEGTSNPNLYWYRQAAGRGLQLLFYSVGIGQISSEVPQNLSASRPQDRQFILSSKKLLLSDSGFYLCAWSRGGDTEAFFGQGTRLTVV.

The chain employs TRBV30 and TRBJ1-6; D is unresolved. Germline V gives CDR1 GTSNPN, CDR2 SVGIG (reference sequence). V was clipped by 2 bases and J by 10 bases, with 6 bases between them. The CDR3 has 11 residues. CDR3 sequence reads: CAWSSGSPLHF. The CDR3, as DNA: TGTGCCTGGAGTTCGGGGTCACCCCTCCACTTT.

The chain is built from TRBV29-1 and TRBJ2-1, with D perhaps matching TRBD1 (5 bases). V gave up 4 bases and J gave up 0 bases, with 10 bases separating them. The V gene's germline CDR1 is SQVTM and CDR2 ANQGSEA. The CDR3 spans 14 residues. The CDR3, as DNA: TGCAGCGTTGTTCGGCAGGGCTCCTACAATGAGCAGTTCTTC. This encodes CSVVRQGSYNEQFF.

This clone was counted between two and nine times. The J gene is TRBJ1-3, the V gene TRBV14; TRBD1 matches 7 bases. The J segment lost 2 bases and the V segment lost 2 bases, leaving 3 bases of the junction unmatched. The CDR3 totals 15 residues. Germline V lookup: CDR1 SGHDN, CDR2 FVKESK. The CDR3 reads CASSQTDRTGNTIYF. The CDR3 DNA follows: TGTGCCAGCAGCCAAACGGACAGGACTGGAAACACCATATATTTT.

This clone was seen at least ten times. The chain recombines TRBV7-9 with TRBJ1-3; D ambiguous. CDR3 size: 17 residues. Germline lookup yields CDR1 SEHNR and CDR2 FQNEAQ (reference sequence). Trimming took off 5 bases at V and 0 bases at J, with 17 bases between the two ends. The CDR3 region is CASSPPNGLISGNTIYF. The CDR3 DNA sequence: TGTGCCAGCAGCCCCCCGAATGGACTGATCTCTGGAAACACCATATATTTT.

CDR3 DNA: TGTGCCGCTAGGGGCCTCACAGATACGCAGTATTTT. It yields the protein CAARGLTDTQYF. The chain is built from TRBV19 and TRBJ2-3, with a weak D call TRBD1 (5 bases). This CDR3 is 12 amino acids long. V was trimmed by 11 bases and J by 2 bases, leaving 11 bases between them. CDR1 LNHDA and CDR2 SQIVND come from the germline V gene (reference sequence).

The chain combines TRBV9 with TRBJ1-1, with D uncertain. V was pared by 0 bases and J by 2 bases, with 8 bases between. CDR1 and CDR2 from the germline V gene are SGDLS and YYNGEE. The CDR3 has 14 residues. Written as DNA, the CDR3 is TGTGCCAGCAGCGTAGGCAACGGTAACACTGAAGCTTTCTTT. It translates to CASSVGNGNTEAFF.

CDR3 in DNA: TGTGCCAGCAGCCGGGTAACAGATACGCAGTATTTT. Its protein product is CASSRVTDTQYF. The V and J genes are TRBV6-5 and TRBJ2-3; D is ambiguous. The CDR3 loop spans 12 amino acids. V was pared by 6 bases and J by 3 bases, with 7 bases between. Germline V CDR1 and CDR2: MNHEY, SVGAGI.

The sample holds one count of this clone. The chain is built from TRBV11-1 and TRBJ2-5; TRBD1 might be the D (5 bases). The V end lost 3 bases, the J end lost 3 bases, and 11 bases lay between the germline ends. The CDR3 extends over 14 amino acids. CDR1 and CDR2 (germline): SGHAT, FQDESV (reference sequence). The CDR3: CASSFLDIEETQYF. The CDR3 DNA reads as TGTGCCAGCAGCTTCTTGGACATTGAAGAGACCCAGTACTTC.

This chain joins TRBV19 and TRBJ1-6; 7 bases fit TRBD1. The V gene end was trimmed by 5 bases and the J gene end by 7 bases; junction bases not matched to a gene: 11. This CDR3 is 16 amino acids long. The germline gives CDR1 LNHDA, CDR2 SQIVND (reference sequence). CDR3 residues: CASSPKRDSTNSPLHF. CDR3 nucleotide sequence: TGTGCCAGTAGTCCGAAACGGGACAGCACCAATTCACCCCTCCACTTT.

The chain carries TRBV2 and TRBJ1-4; D ambiguous. The V gene's germline CDR1 is SNHLY and CDR2 FYNNEI. Trimming pared 7 bases from V and 4 bases from J, leaving 13 bases between. The CDR3 spans 14 residues. CDR3 in amino acids: CASIAGEDNEKLFF. The CDR3 DNA sequence: TGTGCCAGCATAGCTGGGGAGGATAATGAAAAACTGTTTTTT.

The chain joins TRBV25-1 to TRBJ1-5, with D possibly being TRBD1 (6 bases). CDR1 MGHDK and CDR2 SYGVNS come from the germline V gene. V shed 0 bases and J shed 7 bases, with 13 bases lying between them. The CDR3 covers 15 residues. CDR3 in DNA: TGTGCCAGCAGTGAATACAGGGGCGGCGGGCAGCCCCAGCATTTT. As protein: CASSEYRGGGQPQHF.

In DNA form, the CDR3 reads TGTGCCTGGAGCAAACAGGGCTACACTGAAGCTTTCTTT. Protein sequence: CAWSKQGYTEAFF. The chain joins TRBV30 to TRBJ1-1; D is perhaps TRBD1 (6 bases). The V end was cut by 3 bases, the J end by 3 bases, with 11 bases between. This CDR3 contains 13 residues. Germline loops: CDR1 GTSNPN, CDR2 SVGIG (reference sequence). Drawing the rest from reference TRBV30 and TRBJ1-1, the complete variable domain is SQTIHQWPATLVQPVGSPLSLECTVEGTSNPNLYWYRQAAGRGLQLLFYSVGIGQISSEVPQNLSASRPQDRQFILSSKKLLLSDSGFYLCAWSKQGYTEAFFGQGTRLTVV.

The rearrangement joins TRBV30 to TRBJ2-5; weak D call: TRBD2 (5 bases). Per germline, CDR1 GTSNPN and CDR2 SVGIG (reference sequence). V lost 3 bases and J 1 base, leaving 9 bases between the germline ends. CDR3 size: 13 residues. CDR3 region: CAWSLGVQETQYF. CDR3 sequence (DNA): TGTGCCTGGAGCCTCGGGGTCCAAGAGACCCAGTACTTC.

V gene TRBV9 combines with J gene TRBJ1-5; no firm D call. Trimming cost V 0 bases and J 3 bases, with 13 bases left between them. Germline assignment: CDR1 SGDLS and CDR2 YYNGEE. The CDR3 sequence is 16 residues long. CDR3 coding DNA: TGTGCCAGCAGCGTAGGAGGGAATTCCGCCAATCAGCCCCAGCATTTT. Translation: CASSVGGNSANQPQHF.

The sample holds one count of this clone. The chain combines TRBV19 with TRBJ2-1; a weak D match, TRBD2 (6 bases). The CDR3 totals 15 residues. The germline V and J ends were trimmed by 4 bases and 0 bases, with 10 bases remaining between them. Germline CDR1 reads LNHDA; CDR2 reads SQIVND (reference sequence). The CDR3 spells CASSRGTPSYNEQFF. Written as DNA, the CDR3 is TGTGCCAGTAGTAGAGGGACTCCCTCCTACAATGAGCAGTTCTTC. The variable domain in full, completed from reference TRBV19 and TRBJ2-1, reads DGGITQSPKYLFRKEGQNVTLSCEQNLNHDAMYWYRQDPGQGLRLIYYSQIVNDFQKGDIAEGYSVSREKKESFPLTVTSAQKNPTAFYLCASSRGTPSYNEQFFGPGTRLTVL.

This sequence joins TRBV3-1 (or the pseudogene TRBV3-2) and TRBJ2-1, with D perhaps matching TRBD1 (8 bases). Germline assignment: CDR1 LGHDT and CDR2 YNNKEL (reference sequence). The CDR3 contains 12 residues. Trimming took off 1 base at V and 15 bases at J, with 13 bases between the two ends. The chain's CDR3 is CASSQAQGGRFF. The CDR3 DNA reads TGTGCCAGCAGCCAAGCACAGGGGGGGAGGTTCTTC.